The sequence of this TCR beta chain was determined in a study of T cell repertoires in cytomegalovirus infection. Study in general: Signatures in public TCR beta sequences pointed to both CMV infection and matching HLA type.

This clonotype was seen a few times. Its antigen is undetermined. The CDR3 covers 16 residues. The V gene end was trimmed by 1 base and the J gene end by 6 bases; junction bases not matched to a gene: 7. Germline V lookup: CDR1 LNHDA, CDR2 SQIVND (reference sequence). One entry per CDR3 protein results from TCRdb running MiXCR on the reads. The data hold roughly 920,000 distinct CDR3 sequences, with around 32% observed a single time. Sequencing used cultured CD8+ T cells from PBMCs, obtained from culture after CMV antigen stimulation. V usage is TRBV19 and J usage is TRBJ2-2; TRBD2 aligns across 8 bases. The sequence was obtained from a human donor in good health (CMV status not recorded). Some clones in this sample may be carry-over from other donors' samples. The chain's CDR3 is CASSIVGGANSGELFF. The CDR3 DNA reads TGTGCCAGTAGTATAGTCGGGGGGGCGAATTCCGGGGAGCTGTTTTTT.